A selection of T cell receptor beta chains follows, all from one sample in a study of T-cell memory formation after mild COVID-19. TCRdb re-called the 5' RACE reads with MiXCR, one entry per CDR3 protein. The repertoire holds about 620,000 distinct CDR3 sequences, with more than 15% as singletons. Sequencing input: PBMCs or a T cell subset sorted from them (not recorded which). The source of these receptors is an adult woman who had mild COVID-19 (a few samples of this study predate the infection). Cell type and time point are not known. The CDR3 runs from the conserved cysteine through the conserved F or W. D genes are given only for firm matches. A clone size is listed for some rows: how often the clone was seen (once, few, many), or a class if it is expanded.

v_gene	d_gene	j_gene	abundance	CDR3aa	CDR3nt
TRBV3-1	TRBD1	TRBJ1-1	.	CASTPLQGDLGSEAFF	TGTGCCAGCACCCCCCTTCAGGGGGACCTGGGGTCTGAAGCTTTCTTT
TRBV3-1	.	TRBJ1-2	few	CASSGSFLHYGYTF	TGTGCCAGCAGTGGAAGTTTCCTCCACTATGGCTACACCTTC
TRBV5-1	.	TRBJ1-1	few	CASSSGGHENTEAFF	TGCGCCAGCAGCTCCGGTGGGCATGAGAACACTGAAGCTTTCTTT
TRBV24-1	.	TRBJ1-2	few	CATSDPRTLSGYTF	TGTGCCACCAGTGATCCCAGGACCCTCAGTGGCTACACCTTC
TRBV30	.	TRBJ1-1	few	CAWSSLPGHTEAFF	TGTGCCTGGAGTTCTCTACCAGGTCACACTGAAGCTTTCTTT
TRBV2	.	TRBJ2-1	few	CASSEWEGRKRGYNEQFF	TGTGCCAGCAGTGAATGGGAGGGGCGGAAGAGGGGGTACAATGAGCAGTTCTTC
TRBV7-2	TRBD2	TRBJ2-5	many	CASSQGTSGNEKTQYF	TGTGCCAGCAGCCAAGGGACTAGCGGGAATGAAAAGACCCAGTACTTC
TRBV15	.	TRBJ2-2	few	CATSRGGNTGELFF	TGTGCCACCAGCAGAGGGGGGAACACCGGGGAGCTGTTTTTT
TRBV6-2/TRBV6-3	TRBD2	TRBJ2-1	few	CASSSTGLAGEMSYNEQFF	TGTGCCAGCAGTTCGACGGGACTAGCGGGAGAGATGTCCTACAATGAGCAGTTCTTC
TRBV7-2	.	TRBJ2-7	.	CASSAMAYNPYEQYF	TGTGCCAGCAGCGCTATGGCTTACAATCCCTACGAGCAGTACTTC
TRBV2	.	TRBJ1-1	.	CASGQDAFTF	TGTGCCAGCGGCCAGGACGCCTTTACCTTT
TRBV12-3/TRBV12-4	TRBD1	TRBJ1-2	few	CASSSGQGIWGYTF	TGTGCCAGCAGCTCGGGACAGGGGATTTGGGGCTACACCTTC
TRBV5-1	.	TRBJ2-3	few	CASSLVAPLMEADTQYF	TGCGCCAGCAGCTTGGTCGCTCCCCTAATGGAAGCAGATACGCAGTATTTT
TRBV4-1	.	TRBJ2-6	.	CASSQDRTSGANVLTF	TGCGCCAGCAGCCAAGATCGAACCTCTGGGGCCAACGTCCTGACTTTC
TRBV19	.	TRBJ1-1	.	CASSPDWGGNTEAFF	TGTGCCAGTAGTCCGGACTGGGGAGGGAACACTGAAGCTTTCTTT
TRBV15	.	TRBJ1-3	.	CATSRVRGRRSGNTIYF	TGTGCCACCAGCAGAGTGCGAGGGAGAAGATCTGGAAACACCATATATTTT
TRBV10-2	.	TRBJ2-5	few	CASSERQQETQYF	TGCGCCAGCAGTGAGCGGCAGCAAGAGACCCAGTACTTC
TRBV29-1	TRBD2	TRBJ2-1	.	CSVVGGFFNEQFF	TGCAGCGTTGTGGGAGGGTTTTTCAATGAGCAGTTCTTC
TRBV7-2	.	TRBJ2-1	few	CASSAGRRLTRNEQFF	TGTGCCAGCAGCGCGGGACGCCGACTCACAAGGAATGAGCAGTTCTTC
TRBV7-9	.	TRBJ2-7	few	CASSQSTGTLNYEQYF	TGTGCCAGCAGCCAAAGTACCGGGACCTTAAATTACGAGCAGTACTTC
TRBV20-1	TRBD1	TRBJ2-3	few	CSARDSATDTQYF	TGCAGTGCAAGGGACAGCGCCACAGATACGCAGTATTTT
TRBV6-5	TRBD1	TRBJ1-3	few	CASSLTGGTGNTIYF	TGTGCCAGCAGCCTCACAGGGGGCACTGGAAACACCATATATTTT